This TCR beta chain is drawn from a study of Graves' ophthalmopathy and Graves' hyperthyroidism. In its sample, this clonotype was seen many times. Germline lookup yields CDR1 GTSNPN and CDR2 SVGIG (reference sequence). The CDR3 sequence is 13 residues long. V shed 5 bases, J shed 3 bases, and the junction held 5 bases outside the gene matches. RNA transcripts yielded amplified TCR beta CDR3 regions. First-round RT-PCR with HTBI primers preceded a second-round multiplex PCR. One entry per CDR3 protein results from TCRdb running MiXCR on the multiplex PCR reads. The sample holds 300,000 to 400,000 distinct CDR3 sequences; 15% to 20% are singletons and the top ten take over 9%.

Sample: peripheral blood. This receptor was obtained from an adult man with Graves' ophthalmopathy. The rearrangement uses TRBV30 and TRBJ2-7; 9 nucleotides line up with TRBD1. Here the CDR3 DNA reads TGTGCCTGGGTGGGACAGGGCCTCTACGAGCAGTACTTC. It specifies CAWVGQGLYEQYF.